This T cell receptor beta chain originates from a study of regulatory T cells in long-lasting Graves disease. At the level of the study: Newly diagnosed Graves' patients had taken antithyroid drugs under 3 months. Study conclusions and caveats: There was favoring of TRBV28, TRBJ1-2 and TRBJ2-5 in persistent disease.

The sample's time point: newly diagnosed GD, antithyroid drugs for less than 3 months. From PBMCs, RNA was extracted and then used to make the TCR library. With 3 bases clipped from V and 5 bases from J, the junction kept 4 bases outside the gene matches. The CDR3 is 14 residues long. The germline V gene has CDR1 SEHNR and CDR2 FQNEAQ (reference sequence). For this clonotype: Its antigen is as yet unknown.

Researchers made TCR beta libraries by using iRepertoire HTBI primers and running Arm-PCR on CDR3 regions. Each CDR3 protein is one row after TCRdb ran MiXCR on the multiplex PCR reads. The data hold about 350,000 distinct CDR3 sequences, with roughly 17% observed a single time. The same data also contributed to another study, on T cells in Graves' hyperthyroidism and ophthalmopathy. That work contributes: Researchers defined stable Graves' hyperthyroidism as no ophthalmopathy progression within 18 months. HTBI primers were used for first-round RT-PCR of the TCR CDR3.

Specimen: peripheral blood mononuclear cells (PBMCs), collected at new diagnosis, from a patient treated with antithyroid drugs. This sequence joins TRBV7-9 and TRBJ2-5; TRBD1 agrees at 9 bases. This TCR was recovered from a man aged 40-49 years with Graves disease. The CDR3 region is CASSFGQGTETQYF. The CDR3 region has the DNA TGTGCCAGCAGCTTTGGACAGGGGACGGAGACCCAGTACTTC.